This entry lists 18 T cell receptor beta chains sequenced from one sample in a study of metastatic and nonmetastatic thyroid tumors. TCRdb re-analyzed the PCR reads through MiXCR. This sample has around 20,000 clones, with about 14% found just once. Patients were all untreated before their thyroid surgery. Sequenced input: tumor tissue. These receptor sequences come from a female donor with papillary thyroid cancer or a benign thyroid nodule (not recorded which). Some clones in this sample may be carry-over from other donors' samples.

This clone occurred many times. Being one base from a much bigger clone, this may be a read error. The rearrangement links TRBV18 to TRBJ2-2; D possibly corresponds to TRBD2 (6 bases). Germline-derived CDR1 and CDR2 are KGHSH and LQKENI. V was cut by 8 bases and J by 3 bases, with 10 bases left in between. The CDR3 is 13 residues long. The CDR3 loop is CASGDSDTGELFF. The DNA for the CDR3 is TGTGCCAGCGGGGACTCGGACACCGGGGAGCTGTTTTTT.

This clone appeared many times. The rearrangement links TRBV5-1 to TRBJ1-5, with TRBD1 as a possible D gene (6 bases). CDR1 and CDR2 (germline): SGHRS, YFSETQ. This CDR3 contains 15 residues. Trimming stripped 1 base from V and 7 bases from J, with 15 bases between. The CDR3 reads CASSLMGGTAQPQHF. CDR3 coding DNA: TGCGCCAGCAGCTTGATGGGGGGCACCGCACAGCCCCAGCATTTT. The full variable domain, rest sourced from reference TRBV5-1 and TRBJ1-5, is KAGVTQTPRYLIKTRGQQVTLSCSPISGHRSVSWYQQTPGQGLQFLFEYFSETQRNKGNFPGRFSGRQFSNSRSEMNVSTLELGDSALYLCASSLMGGTAQPQHFGDGTRLSIL.

At least ten counts were recorded for this clone. The chain combines TRBV6-2 or TRBV6-3 with TRBJ2-7; D possibly corresponds to TRBD2 (6 bases). The CDR3 is 14 residues long. With 5 bases removed from V and 2 bases from J, the gap between germline ends came to 13 bases. Germline CDR1 is MNHEY and CDR2 is SVGEGT. The CDR3 bases are TGTGCCAGCAGTATGAATGGGGGGACCTACGAGCAGTACTTC. Its translation is CASSMNGGTYEQYF.

Points on this clone: The sample has other DNA sequences that encode this CDR3 too. This chain connects TRBV9 to TRBJ1-3; no clear D gene. Germline V gene lookup returns CDR1 SGDLS and CDR2 YYNGEE. Trimming cost V 7 bases and J 0 bases, with 11 bases left between them. The CDR3 loop spans 14 amino acids. The CDR3, as DNA: TGTGCCAGCGGCCAGGTCTACTCTGGAAACACCATATATTTT. This sequence encodes CASGQVYSGNTIYF.

This clone has just a few counts. The chain carries TRBV30 and TRBJ1-1; TRBD1 is a possible D gene (5 bases). CDR3 length: 15 residues. V gave up 5 bases and J gave up 3 bases, with 19 bases separating them. The germline CDR1 and CDR2 sequences are GTSNPN and SVGIG (reference sequence). The CDR3 loop is CAWGRGDGVDTEAFF. CDR3 sequence (DNA): TGTGCCTGGGGCCGGGGGGATGGGGTGGACACTGAAGCTTTCTTT.

This clone was found a few times. The rearrangement links TRBV19 to TRBJ2-3; D unresolved. The CDR3 sequence is 14 residues long. Trimming left V 3 bases short and J 8 bases short, with 15 bases between. Looked up from germline, CDR1 is LNHDA and CDR2 is SQIVND (reference sequence). DNA for the CDR3: TGTGCCAGTAGTATCGGGCAGTCGTGGGCTACGCAGTATTTT. Protein: CASSIGQSWATQYF.

Ten or more counts support this clone. This could be a read error, since a much larger clone is one nucleotide away. The chain couples TRBV7-2 to TRBJ1-3; D is perhaps TRBD1 (5 bases). Germline CDR1 and CDR2: SGHTA and FQGNSA. The CDR3 is 14 residues long. Here the CDR3 DNA reads TGTGCCAGCAGCGATCAGGGCACTGGAAACACCGTATATTTT. This encodes CASSDQGTGNTVYF.

Details on this clone: Given a much more abundant clone one base away, this may be a read error. This rearrangement joins TRBV29-1 to TRBJ2-1, with 11 nucleotides matching TRBD2. This CDR3 has 15 amino acids. In germline, CDR1 is SQVTM, CDR2 ANQGSEA. V shed 3 bases, J shed 8 bases, and the junction held 9 bases outside the gene matches. Here the CDR3 DNA reads TGCAGCGTTGATGATCCTAGCGGGGGGAGTTATGAGCAGTTCTTC. The encoded protein is CSVDDPSGGSYEQFF.

CDR3 sequence (DNA): TGCGCCAGCAGCTTGGACGACAGGCACGGCAATGAGCAGTTCTTC. Its protein product is CASSLDDRHGNEQFF. The chain links TRBV5-1 to TRBJ2-1, with D possibly TRBD1 on 6 matching bases. Trimming left V 0 bases short and J 6 bases short, with 13 bases between. Germline-derived CDR1 and CDR2 are SGHRS and YFSETQ. The CDR3 spans 15 residues.

With regard to this clone: A much larger clone differs by one base, so this may be a read error. V is TRBV11-2 and J is TRBJ2-3; D not certain. Germline V gives CDR1 SGHAT, CDR2 FQNNGV. This CDR3 contains 15 residues. The V end was cut by 3 bases, the J end by 1 base, with 11 bases between. CDR3: CASSFWLSGTDTQYF. The CDR3 DNA reads as TGTGCCAGCAGCTTCTGGTTGTCGGGCACAGATACGCAGTATTTT.

This rearrangement joins TRBV20-1 to TRBJ1-6; D is unclear. The germline V and J ends were trimmed by 0 bases and 6 bases, with 12 bases remaining between them. CDR1 is DFQATT, CDR2 SNEGSKA, per germline (reference sequence). The CDR3 is 15 amino acids. In DNA form, the CDR3 reads TGCAGTGCTAGAGATGGGCCTTGGTGTAATTCACCCCTCCACTTT. Translation gives CSARDGPWCNSPLHF.

The table lists this clone with many counts. V usage is TRBV2 and J usage is TRBJ1-2, with D perhaps matching TRBD1 (5 bases). The CDR3 totals 13 residues. Trimming cost V 6 bases and J 4 bases, with 12 bases left between them. In germline, CDR1 is SNHLY, CDR2 FYNNEI. The CDR3 DNA reads as TGTGCCAGCAGCCCGGGACCTCTCTATGGCTACACCTTC. It specifies CASSPGPLYGYTF.

This clone was found many times. The chain joins TRBV3-1 to TRBJ1-1; D perhaps matches TRBD1 (5 bases). V was pared by 3 bases and J by 7 bases, with 9 bases between. This CDR3 is built from 12 residues. CDR1 is LGHDT and CDR2 is YNNKEL in the germline V gene (reference sequence). Here the CDR3 reads CASSQGGGEAFF. DNA of the CDR3: TGTGCCAGCAGCCAGGGGGGGGGTGAAGCTTTCTTT.

By sample fraction, this clone is medium-sized (0.01 to 0.1%). CDR3 sequence: CASSLDQGSYEQYF. The CDR3 DNA reads TGTGCCAGCAGCTTAGATCAGGGCTCCTACGAGCAGTACTTC. The V gene is TRBV7-2, the J gene TRBJ2-7; D is perhaps TRBD1 (5 bases). Germline assignment: CDR1 SGHTA and CDR2 FQGNSA. The V and J ends lost 1 base and 0 bases respectively, with 7 bases between them. This CDR3 contains 14 residues.

This clone was recorded at least ten times. The chain couples TRBV20-1 to TRBJ2-7; 15 nucleotides match TRBD2. Germline V CDR1 and CDR2: DFQATT, SNEGSKA (reference sequence). The junction had 6 bases not matched to a gene; V was cut back by 6 bases and J by 3 bases. CDR3 length: 15 amino acids. For the CDR3, the DNA is TGCAGTGCGATCGGACTAGCGGGAGGGTTCTACGAGCAGTACTTC. Its translation is CSAIGLAGGFYEQYF.

Ten or more counts support this clone. The rearrangement links TRBV6-2 or TRBV6-3 to TRBJ2-3; the D gene is possibly TRBD2 (6 bases). This CDR3 spans 14 amino acids. Looked up from germline, CDR1 is MNHEY and CDR2 is SVGEGT. The germline V and J ends were trimmed by 6 bases and 3 bases, with 13 bases remaining between them. The CDR3, as DNA: TGTGCCAGCAGCCAGCCGGGGGAAACAGATACGCAGTATTTT. It encodes CASSQPGETDTQYF.

Notes on this clone: The junction shows a germline mismatch at one end, possibly a read error. This chain joins TRBV12-3 or TRBV12-4 and TRBJ1-2; the D is unclear. The CDR3 is 14 amino acids. CDR3 nucleotide sequence: TGTGCCAGCGGTCCGGCAGACTCTAGCTATGACTACACCTTC. Protein product: CASGPADSSYDYTF.

This clone was detected ten times or more. The V and J genes are TRBV6-1 and TRBJ1-2; 7 positions match TRBD1. Germline V gives CDR1 MNHNS, CDR2 SASEGT. V lost 4 bases to trimming and J lost 8 bases; unmatched junction nucleotides: 7. The CDR3 sequence is 13 residues long. The CDR3 loop is CASSVDRVGGYTF. CDR3 nucleotides: TGTGCCAGCAGTGTAGACAGGGTAGGCGGCTACACCTTC.